This passage covers 28 T cell receptor beta chains from one sample sequenced in a study of shared clonotypes between healthy human individuals. Method: immunoSEQ multiplex PCR; TCRdb's copy keeps in-frame clones and lacks some. The sample records some 2,100,000 clones, roughly 91% being singletons. Terminally differentiated effector memory CD45RA+ cells were left out of the naive CD8 fraction, which was CD45RO-negative and positively selected for CCR7. The sequencing sample was made of naive CD8+ T cells from PBMCs. The source of these receptors is a man aged 18 to 29 in good health. Some clones in this sample may be carry-over from other donors' samples.

The V gene is TRBV5-5, the J gene TRBJ1-1; D call uncertain. Germline lookup yields CDR1 SGHKS and CDR2 YYEKEE (reference sequence). V was trimmed by 0 bases and J by 3 bases, leaving 9 bases between them. CDR3 size: 14 residues. The CDR3 loop reads CASSLEGRDTEAFF. CDR3 sequence (DNA): TGTGCCAGCAGCTTGGAAGGGAGAGACACTGAAGCTTTCTTT.

CDR3 nucleotide sequence: TGTGCCAGCAGCGTACTCTCTGGGGGGAATGAGCAGTTCTTC. This encodes CASSVLSGGNEQFF. The J gene is TRBJ2-1, the V gene TRBV9; D perhaps matches TRBD2 (6 bases). Germline V gene sequence: CDR1 SGDLS, CDR2 YYNGEE. The CDR3 totals 14 residues. Trimming stripped 1 base from V and 7 bases from J, with 12 bases between.

A remark on this clone: The junction does not match germline at one end; this may be a read error. The rearrangement links TRBV30 to TRBJ1-1; possible D gene TRBD1, 5 bases. CDR1 and CDR2 (germline): GTSNPN, SVGIG (reference sequence). The CDR3 runs 13 residues. The CDR3 nucleotides read TGTGCCTGGTGTGTGGTTAGGGGCACTGAAGCTTTCTTT. This encodes CAWCVVRGTEAFF. Combining the CDR3 with reference TRBV30 and TRBJ1-1 gives the whole variable domain SQTIHQWPATLVQPVGSPLSLECTVEGTSNPNLYWYRQAAGRGLQLLFYSVGIGQISSEVPQNLSASRPQDRQFILSSKKLLLSDSGFYLCAWCVVRGTEAFFGQGTRLTVV.

The rearrangement joins TRBV18 to TRBJ2-7; possible D gene TRBD2, 5 bases. Germline CDR1 is KGHSH and CDR2 is LQKENI. The V end was cut by 2 bases, the J end by 2 bases, with 13 bases between. The CDR3 extends over 15 amino acids. Here the CDR3 DNA reads TGTGCCAGCTCACCATTGGACGGGGTGACCTACGAGCAGTACTTC. It encodes CASSPLDGVTYEQYF.

V and J are TRBV4-3 and TRBJ2-3, with 8 positions matching TRBD1. Germline-derived CDR1 and CDR2 are LGHNA and YSLEER. J was trimmed by 1 base and V by 1 base; bases with no gene match: 1. This CDR3 is built from 15 residues. This CDR3 is CASSQGDRRTDTQYF. The DNA for the CDR3 is TGCGCCAGCAGCCAAGGGGACAGGCGCACAGATACGCAGTATTTT.

This clone was seen more than once but under ten times. Distinct nucleotide sequences in the sample also encode this CDR3. The chain is built from TRBV2 and TRBJ1-1; D ambiguous. Germline V gene sequence: CDR1 SNHLY, CDR2 FYNNEI. The V and J ends lost 4 bases and 2 bases respectively, with 5 bases between them. This CDR3 contains 12 residues. The CDR3 spells CASSVGNTEAFF. CDR3 sequence (DNA): TGTGCCAGCAGTGTAGGCAACACTGAAGCTTTCTTT.

About this clone itself: The same CDR3 arises from other DNA sequences in this sample as well. J is TRBJ2-5 and V is TRBV19, with a weak D call TRBD1 (5 bases). CDR3 length: 13 residues. Germline lookup yields CDR1 LNHDA and CDR2 SQIVND (reference sequence). The V end lost 5 bases, the J end lost 3 bases, and 10 bases lay between the germline ends. The CDR3 region is CASSLDREETQYF. The DNA for the CDR3 is TGTGCCAGTAGTCTTGACAGAGAAGAGACCCAGTACTTC.

On this clone itself: The sample contains more than one DNA sequence encoding this CDR3. The chain carries TRBV4-1 and TRBJ2-1; D remains ambiguous. CDR3 length: 12 residues. Germline V gene lookup returns CDR1 MGHRA and CDR2 YSYEKL. V was cut by 1 base and J by 6 bases, with 4 bases left in between. The chain's CDR3 is CASSQGGNEQFF. The CDR3 region has the DNA TGCGCCAGCAGCCAAGGGGGCAATGAGCAGTTCTTC.

The chain has TRBV10-3 and TRBJ2-5; 16 bases match TRBD2. After removal of 4 bases from V and 8 bases from J, the junction contained 7 bases not matched to a gene. There are 16 residues in the CDR3. CDR1 and CDR2 (germline): ENHRY, SYGVKD. The chain's CDR3 is CAISAGLAGGPTTQYF. The CDR3, as DNA: TGTGCCATCAGTGCGGGACTAGCGGGAGGGCCTACTACCCAGTACTTC.

The CDR3 loop reads CSVSGYSYEQYF. CDR3 coding DNA: TGCAGCGTATCGGGCTACTCCTACGAGCAGTACTTC. This chain links TRBV29-1 with TRBJ2-7, with D uncertain. In germline, CDR1 is SQVTM, CDR2 ANQGSEA. The CDR3 is 12 residues long. V dropped 6 bases and J dropped 0 bases, with 9 bases sitting between them.

On this clone: Distinct nucleotide sequences in the sample also encode this CDR3. The chain links TRBV7-2 to TRBJ2-7; D is uncertain. Trimming removed 1 base at V and 5 bases at J, with 9 bases between. The germline gives CDR1 SGHTA, CDR2 FQGNSA. CDR3 length: 13 amino acids. The CDR3 DNA reads as TGTGCCAGCAGCTTAGTGAAGGGAAACGAGCAGTACTTC. Translating gives CASSLVKGNEQYF.

The chain couples TRBV19 to TRBJ2-1, with 13 bases lining up with TRBD2. The CDR3 covers 16 residues. Losses at the gene ends were 6 bases for V and 9 bases for J; bases not matched to a gene: 11. CDR1 LNHDA and CDR2 SQIVND come from the germline V gene (reference sequence). CDR3 sequence reads: CASRDPRTSGSGEQFF. The CDR3 DNA follows: TGTGCCAGTAGAGACCCGCGGACTAGCGGGAGCGGTGAGCAGTTCTTC. Looking up the rest from reference TRBV19 and TRBJ2-1 gives the full variable domain: DGGITQSPKYLFRKEGQNVTLSCEQNLNHDAMYWYRQDPGQGLRLIYYSQIVNDFQKGDIAEGYSVSREKKESFPLTVTSAQKNPTAFYLCASRDPRTSGSGEQFFGPGTRLTVL.

The chain links TRBV9 to TRBJ1-1; D ambiguous. The CDR3 is 15 amino acids. V was trimmed by 0 bases and J by 1 base, leaving 10 bases between them. CDR1 and CDR2 (germline): SGDLS, YYNGEE. CDR3 in DNA: TGTGCCAGCAGCGTAGTCAAGGGTGCGAACACTGAAGCTTTCTTT. This encodes CASSVVKGANTEAFF.

The gene calls are TRBV30 and TRBJ2-1; 9 bases map to TRBD2. The V and J ends lost 2 bases and 8 bases, in that order; junction bases with no gene match: 13. Looked up from germline, CDR1 is GTSNPN and CDR2 is SVGIG (reference sequence). CDR3 length equals 16 residues. The CDR3 coding sequence is TGTGCCTGGAGTCTGCGTAGCGGGGGCCTTAGGGATGAGCAGTTCTTC. It yields the protein CAWSLRSGGLRDEQFF.

The gene calls are TRBV11-2 and TRBJ2-1; TRBD2 matches 13 bases. Germline CDR1 SGHAT, CDR2 FQNNGV. Trimming at V came to 5 bases and at J to 9 bases, leaving 10 bases not matched to a gene. There are 16 residues in the CDR3. For the CDR3, the DNA is TGTGCCAGCAGCCCTCGGACTAGCGGGAGCATTGGTGAGCAGTTCTTC. Its translation: CASSPRTSGSIGEQFF.

The chain couples TRBV27 to TRBJ2-7, with a weak D call TRBD2 (5 bases). Trimming cost V 0 bases and J 6 bases, with 12 bases left between them. The CDR3 has 14 residues. CDR1 and CDR2 from the germline V gene are MNHEY and SMNVEV (reference sequence). The CDR3 loop reads CASSLSGGLPEQYF. The CDR3, as DNA: TGTGCCAGCAGTTTATCAGGCGGGCTCCCCGAGCAGTACTTC.

This clone occurred a few times. The chain employs TRBV7-9 and TRBJ1-4; 9 nucleotides agree with TRBD1. CDR3 size: 14 residues. Looked up from germline, CDR1 is SEHNR and CDR2 is FQNEAQ (reference sequence). V gave up 4 bases and J gave up 8 bases; unmatched junction bases: 5. This chain's CDR3 is CASSSGTGYEKLFF. The CDR3 DNA sequence: TGTGCCAGCAGCTCCGGGACAGGGTACGAAAAACTGTTTTTT.

V and J are TRBV27 and TRBJ2-2; D is undetermined. CDR3 size: 19 residues. The germline V gene has CDR1 MNHEY and CDR2 SMNVEV (reference sequence). V was shortened by 7 bases and J by 0 bases, with 24 bases between the two germline ends. The CDR3 sequence is CASTPTDGSLGANTGELFF. The CDR3 DNA is TGTGCCAGCACCCCAACGGATGGAAGCCTGGGCGCGAACACCGGGGAGCTGTTTTTT.

The chain is built from TRBV4-3 and TRBJ1-1; D gene uncertain. The V gene's germline CDR1 is LGHNA and CDR2 YSLEER. The CDR3 sequence is 17 residues long. V gave up 0 bases and J gave up 1 base, with 15 bases separating them. The CDR3 sequence is CASSQEGGSKSNTEAFF. As DNA, the CDR3 is TGCGCCAGCAGCCAAGAAGGTGGGTCGAAATCGAACACTGAAGCTTTCTTT.

The V gene is TRBV5-1, the J gene TRBJ2-7; the match to TRBD2 covers 11 bases. V was clipped by 3 bases and J by 2 bases; unmatched bases: 7. The CDR3 is 16 amino acids. Germline assignment: CDR1 SGHRS and CDR2 YFSETQ. The CDR3 DNA reads as TGCGCCAGCAGCTCCGGGCCTAGCGGGAGGCCCTACGAGCAGTACTTC. It specifies CASSSGPSGRPYEQYF.

With regard to this clone: Distinct nucleotide sequences in the sample also encode this CDR3. This sequence joins TRBV5-1 and TRBJ2-7, with D unresolved. The CDR3 loop spans 14 amino acids. The germline V and J ends were trimmed by 0 bases and 2 bases, with 9 bases remaining between them. Germline assignment: CDR1 SGHRS and CDR2 YFSETQ. The CDR3 nucleotides are TGCGCCAGCAGCTTGGCCCCCGGCACCTACGAGCAGTACTTC. It translates to CASSLAPGTYEQYF.

The chain uses TRBV27 and TRBJ2-1; no reliable D call. V lost 6 bases and J lost 6, with 18 bases in between. CDR1 and CDR2 (germline): MNHEY, SMNVEV (reference sequence). There are 15 residues in the CDR3. The chain's CDR3 is CASSIVSYRGNEQFF. CDR3 DNA: TGTGCCAGCAGCATAGTATCATACCGCGGCAATGAGCAGTTCTTC.

The rearrangement uses TRBV4-1 and TRBJ1-2; no firm D call. Germline CDR1 and CDR2: MGHRA and YSYEKL. This CDR3 has 15 amino acids. V was clipped by 2 bases and J by 2 bases, with 12 bases between them. This CDR3 is CASSQRSTPNYGYTF. In DNA form, the CDR3 reads TGCGCCAGCAGCCAACGGTCGACCCCCAACTATGGCTACACCTTC.

With respect to this clone: Other DNA sequences in the same sample also yield this CDR3. CDR3 bases: TGTGCCAGTAGTATAGACGGGGGCTCCTACAATGAGCAGTTCTTC. The encoded protein is CASSIDGGSYNEQFF. V usage is TRBV19 and J usage is TRBJ2-1, with a possible D match to TRBD2 (6 bases). Germline CDR1 LNHDA, CDR2 SQIVND (reference sequence). The CDR3 extends over 15 amino acids. V was cut by 0 bases and J by 0 bases, with 6 bases left in between.

The gene calls are TRBV11-2 and TRBJ1-2; unclear D gene. Germline lookup yields CDR1 SGHAT and CDR2 FQNNGV. CDR3 size: 15 residues. V was cut by 0 bases and J by 0 bases, with 8 bases left in between. The CDR3 protein is CASSLDPFTNYGYTF. The CDR3, as DNA: TGTGCCAGCAGCTTAGATCCCTTTACTAACTATGGCTACACCTTC.

This clone has a handful of counts. The CDR3: CASSADLYSGNTIYF. Written as DNA, the CDR3 is TGTGCCAGCAGCGCGGACCTATACTCTGGAAACACCATATATTTT. The genes are TRBV5-4 and TRBJ1-3; no reliable D call. CDR3 length: 15 amino acids. The germline V gene has CDR1 SGHNT and CDR2 YYREEE (reference sequence). V gave up 4 bases and J gave up 0 bases, with 11 bases separating them. Using reference TRBV5-4 and TRBJ1-3 for the parts outside the CDR3, the full variable domain is ETGVTQSPTHLIKTRGQQVTLRCSSQSGHNTVSWYQQALGQGPQFIFQYYREEENGRGNFPPRFSGLQFPNYSSELNVNALELDDSALYLCASSADLYSGNTIYFGEGSWLTVV.

The chain combines TRBV19 with TRBJ2-1, with D perhaps matching TRBD2 (5 bases). Germline V gene data show CDR1 as LNHDA and CDR2 as SQIVND (reference sequence). Trimming removed 6 bases at V and 6 bases at J, with 18 bases between. This CDR3 has 15 amino acids. The CDR3 DNA follows: TGTGCCAGTAGCGGACTTTTCCGAGGGCTCAATGAGCAGTTCTTC. Protein sequence: CASSGLFRGLNEQFF.

In this sample, this clone turned up once. This chain joins TRBV4-2 and TRBJ2-1; 11 bases line up with TRBD2. V shed 4 bases, J shed 5 bases, and the junction held 10 bases outside the gene matches. The germline V gene encodes CDR1 LGHNA and CDR2 YNFKEQ. The length of the CDR3 is 17 residues. The CDR3 region has the DNA TGTGCCAGCAGCCCTACCCCACTAGCGGGAGAAGACAATGAGCAGTTCTTC. Amino acids: CASSPTPLAGEDNEQFF.